These T cell receptor beta chains were read from a single sample in a study of a mutant IDH1 vaccine in newly diagnosed glioma. These TCRs' antigens remain unknown. This table comes from immunoSEQ multiplex PCR, and its TCRdb copy is limited to in-frame clones, with some not included. The sample holds nearly 25,000 clones, more than 75% seen once. This specimen was PBMCs, taken from a glioma patient whose treatment included an IDH1 peptide vaccine. These receptors were taken from a man between 35 and 55 years old with glioma. Some clones in this sample may be carry-over from other donors' samples. Each CDR3 is given with its conserved first and last residue. D genes are given only for firm matches. Not all rows give a size; the values are once, few, many and, for expanded clones, a class.

clone size	D gene	J gene	V gene	CDR3 DNA	CDR3 protein
-	-	TRBJ2-6	TRBV7-9	TGTGCCAGCGGACCTAAGATTATTTATTACTCTGGGGCCAACGTCCTGACTTTC	CASGPKIIYYSGANVLTF
-	-	TRBJ2-3	TRBV11-3	TGTGCCAGCAGCTTATATGGGCAGGGGACAGATACGCAGTATTTT	CASSLYGQGTDTQYF
-	TRBD1	TRBJ1-5	TRBV7-8	TGTGCCAGCACCTCGGCTAAGTGGGACAGGGCCGAACAGCCCCAGCATTTT	CASTSAKWDRAEQPQHF
-	TRBD2	TRBJ2-5	TRBV9	TGTGCCAGCAGCGTAGGACTAGCGGGGGGGCAAGAGACCCAGTACTTC	CASSVGLAGGQETQYF
-	-	TRBJ1-2	TRBV30	TGTGCCTGGAGTCTAGAGCCCCCACCACAGGGTAACTATGGCTACACCTTC	CAWSLEPPPQGNYGYTF
-	-	TRBJ2-7	TRBV5-6	TGTGCCAGCAGCTTCCTCGGATACTCGGGAGCAGAGCAGTACTTC	CASSFLGYSGAEQYF
once	-	TRBJ2-7	TRBV7-2	TGTGCCAGCAGCTTAGGGGGGTTCAGCAACGAGCAGTACTTC	CASSLGGFSNEQYF
-	-	TRBJ2-5	TRBV6-5	TGTGCCAGCAGTAGATCGGGGGTGGGAGAGACCCAGTACTTC	CASSRSGVGETQYF
-	-	TRBJ1-4	TRBV4-1	TGCGCCAGTTCAAACGGCATTGAAAAACTGTTTTTT	CASSNGIEKLFF
-	TRBD1	TRBJ1-1	TRBV27	TGTGCCAGCAGTTTGACAGGGGGCCTCACTGAAGCTTTCTTT	CASSLTGGLTEAFF
once	-	TRBJ1-5	TRBV28	TGTGCCAGCAGTTTTAGGCGAGTCAATCAGCCCCAGCATTTT	CASSFRRVNQPQHF
-	-	TRBJ1-1	TRBV9	TGTGCCAGCAGCGTAGCTACGACGAACACTGAAGCTTTCTTT	CASSVATTNTEAFF
once	-	TRBJ2-3	TRBV4-1	TGCGCCAGCAGCCTCCAGGGTACAGATACGCAGTATTTT	CASSLQGTDTQYF
once	-	TRBJ2-5	TRBV7-2	TGTGCCAGCAGCCCCCCAGGACAAGAGACCCAGTACTTC	CASSPPGQETQYF
-	-	TRBJ2-7	TRBV5-1	TGCGCCAGCAGCTTGGCGGCAGAATTTAACGAGCAGTACTTC	CASSLAAEFNEQYF
-	-	TRBJ2-7	TRBV29-1	TGCAGCGGCGGGAATGGTGGGTCCTACGAGCAGTACTTC	CSGGNGGSYEQYF
-	-	TRBJ2-3	TRBV2	TGTGCCAGCTGCGGGGCGAGCGTCACAGATACGCAGTATTTT	CASCGASVTDTQYF
-	-	TRBJ1-5	TRBV5-6	TGTGCCAGCAGCTTTTCTCAAGGGCAGCCCCAGCATTTT	CASSFSQGQPQHF
-	-	TRBJ1-1	TRBV7-8	TGTGCCAGCAGCCCGGGAACAGCTAACACTGAAGCTTTCTTT	CASSPGTANTEAFF
-	-	TRBJ2-7	TRBV9	TGTGCCAGCAGCGTAAACTTCGAGTATAATGCCTACGAGCAGTACTTC	CASSVNFEYNAYEQYF
-	-	TRBJ1-1	TRBV6-5	TGTGCCAGCAGTTACCCGCCCGGCGTGGAAGCTTTCTTT	CASSYPPGVEAFF
-	-	TRBJ2-3	TRBV6-5	TGTGCCAGCAGTCCAGCGGCGGGGGCAGGGGATACGCAGTATTTT	CASSPAAGAGDTQYF
few	-	TRBJ2-2	TRBV18	TGTGCCAGCTCACCGTGGAGGGGGCAGAACACCGGGGAGCTGTTTTTT	CASSPWRGQNTGELFF
-	-	TRBJ1-4	TRBV19	TGTGCCAGTAGGGAGGCGGACAGCCGAAAACTGTTTTTT	CASREADSRKLFF
-	TRBD2	TRBJ2-1	TRBV4-1	TGCGCCAGCAGCCAAGTCATAGGCGGGGGGGGCACTGAGCAGTTCTTC	CASSQVIGGGGTEQFF
once	TRBD1	TRBJ1-1	TRBV18	TGTGCCAGCTCAGGACAGGTGCGCACTGAAGCTTTCTTT	CASSGQVRTEAFF
-	-	TRBJ1-4	TRBV5-6	TGTGCCAGCAGCGTCGGGGGCTTTCCGGAGTTTTTT	CASSVGGFPEFF
-	-	TRBJ1-4	TRBV25-1	TGTGCCAGCAGTGAGGGCGGTGGGGGTAGTGAAAAACTGTTTTTT	CASSEGGGGSEKLFF
-	-	TRBJ2-3	TRBV27	TGTGCCACCTCTCGGGCGACACAAAGCACAGATACGCAGTATTTT	CATSRATQSTDTQYF
-	-	TRBJ2-3	TRBV4-1	TGCGCCAGCAGCCGGAAGATGGTCTCACTCGATACGCAGTATTTT	CASSRKMVSLDTQYF